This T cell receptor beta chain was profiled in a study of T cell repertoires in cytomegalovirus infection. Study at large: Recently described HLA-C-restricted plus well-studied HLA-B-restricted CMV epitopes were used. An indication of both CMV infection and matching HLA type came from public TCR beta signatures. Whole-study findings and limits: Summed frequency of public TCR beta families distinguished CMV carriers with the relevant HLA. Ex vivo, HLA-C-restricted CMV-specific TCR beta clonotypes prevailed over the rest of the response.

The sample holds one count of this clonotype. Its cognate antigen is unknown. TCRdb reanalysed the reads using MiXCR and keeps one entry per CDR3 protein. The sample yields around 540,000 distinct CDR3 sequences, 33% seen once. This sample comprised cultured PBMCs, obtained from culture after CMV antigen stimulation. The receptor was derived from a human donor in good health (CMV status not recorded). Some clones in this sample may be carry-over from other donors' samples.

CDR3 in amino acids: CASRFQGSPLNTEAFF. CDR3 sequence (DNA): TGTGCCAGCAGGTTCCAGGGATCCCCCTTGAACACTGAAGCTTTCTTT. The V gene is TRBV7-9, the J gene TRBJ1-1, with a possible D match to TRBD1 (5 bases). Trimming shortened V by 6 bases and J by 0 bases, and 17 bases separated the two germline ends. The CDR3 sequence is 16 residues long. CDR1 and CDR2 from the germline V gene are SEHNR and FQNEAQ (reference sequence).